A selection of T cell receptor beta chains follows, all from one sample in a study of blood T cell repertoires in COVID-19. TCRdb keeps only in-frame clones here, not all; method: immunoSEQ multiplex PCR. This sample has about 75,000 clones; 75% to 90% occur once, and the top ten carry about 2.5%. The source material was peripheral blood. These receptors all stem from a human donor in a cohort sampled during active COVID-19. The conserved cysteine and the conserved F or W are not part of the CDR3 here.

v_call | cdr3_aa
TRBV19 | ASSTTSGADTQY
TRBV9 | ASSPTGDSGNTIY
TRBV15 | ATSPQGTGSDEQF
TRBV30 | AWSVSGYGYT
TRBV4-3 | ASSQDFLQGGEKLF
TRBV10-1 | ASSESGLAGGPSTDTQY
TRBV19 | ASRGGGTQLEKLF
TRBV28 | ASSTTGGSYEQY
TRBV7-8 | ASMGLAKYNEQF
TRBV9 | ASSVGRQGVDSGANVLT
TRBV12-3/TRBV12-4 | ASRRTGFYEQY
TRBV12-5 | ASGTRPSYNEQF
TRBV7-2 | ASSLVRTSVSCEQY
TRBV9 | ASSFGGGTRETQY
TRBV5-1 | ASNSGVVTDTQY
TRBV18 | ASSPARVGNTEAF
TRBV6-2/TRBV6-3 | ASSYATSGRVMDEQF
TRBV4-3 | ASSQDRLVNEQF
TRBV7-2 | ASSLGQGMNTEAF
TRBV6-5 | ATRANYGYT
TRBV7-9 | ASSTLGGSYGYT
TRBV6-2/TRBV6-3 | ASSAGTSGSTSYNEQF
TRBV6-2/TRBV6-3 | ASSYSSSGGAEETQY
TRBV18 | ASSPPGVRETQY